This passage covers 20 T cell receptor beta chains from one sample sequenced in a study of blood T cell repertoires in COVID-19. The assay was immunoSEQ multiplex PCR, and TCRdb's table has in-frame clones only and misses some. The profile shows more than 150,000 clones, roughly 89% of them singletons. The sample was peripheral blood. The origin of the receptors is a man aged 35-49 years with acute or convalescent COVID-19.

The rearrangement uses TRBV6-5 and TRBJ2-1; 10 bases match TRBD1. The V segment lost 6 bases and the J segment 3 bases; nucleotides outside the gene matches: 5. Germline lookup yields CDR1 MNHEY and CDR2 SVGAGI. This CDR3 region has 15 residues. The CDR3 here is CASSLGTGVYNEQFF. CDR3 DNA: TGTGCCAGCAGCCTCGGGACAGGGGTCTACAATGAGCAGTTCTTC.

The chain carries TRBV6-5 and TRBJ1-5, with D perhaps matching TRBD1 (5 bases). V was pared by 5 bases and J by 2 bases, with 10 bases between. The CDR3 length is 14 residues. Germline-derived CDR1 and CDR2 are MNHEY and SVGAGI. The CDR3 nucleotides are TGTGCCAGCAGTCAGACACAGGGCAATCAGCCCCAGCATTTT. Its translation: CASSQTQGNQPQHF.

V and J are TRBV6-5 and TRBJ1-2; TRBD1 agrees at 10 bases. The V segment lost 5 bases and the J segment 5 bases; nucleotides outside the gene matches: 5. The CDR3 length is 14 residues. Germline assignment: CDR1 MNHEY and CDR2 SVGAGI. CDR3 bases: TGTGCCAGCAGTCTAGGGGACAGGGGTTATGGCTACACCTTC. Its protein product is CASSLGDRGYGYTF.

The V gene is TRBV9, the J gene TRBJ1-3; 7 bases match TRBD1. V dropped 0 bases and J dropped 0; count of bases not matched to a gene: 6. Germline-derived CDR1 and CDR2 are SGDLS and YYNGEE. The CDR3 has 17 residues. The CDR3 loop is CASSVAPGTASGNTIYF. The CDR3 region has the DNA TGTGCCAGCAGCGTAGCTCCGGGGACAGCCTCTGGAAACACCATATATTTT.

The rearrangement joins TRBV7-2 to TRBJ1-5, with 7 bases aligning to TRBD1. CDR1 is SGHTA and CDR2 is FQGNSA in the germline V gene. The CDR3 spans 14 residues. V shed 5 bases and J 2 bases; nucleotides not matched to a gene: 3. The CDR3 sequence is CASSRDSRNQPQHF. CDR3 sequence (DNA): TGTGCCAGCAGCCGGGACAGTCGCAATCAGCCCCAGCATTTT.

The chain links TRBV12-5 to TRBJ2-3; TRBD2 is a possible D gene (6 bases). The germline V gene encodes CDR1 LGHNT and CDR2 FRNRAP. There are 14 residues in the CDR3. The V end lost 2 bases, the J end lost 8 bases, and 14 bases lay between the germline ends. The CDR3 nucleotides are TGTGCTAGTGGTTTGACGCGACTAGGGAGTACGCAGTATTTT. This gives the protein CASGLTRLGSTQYF. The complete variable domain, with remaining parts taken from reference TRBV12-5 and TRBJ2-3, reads DARVTQTPRHKVTEMGQEVTMRCQPILGHNTVFWYRQTMMQGLELLAYFRNRAPLDDSGMPKDRFSAEMPDATLATLKIQPSEPRDSAVYFCASGLTRLGSTQYFGPGTRLTVL.

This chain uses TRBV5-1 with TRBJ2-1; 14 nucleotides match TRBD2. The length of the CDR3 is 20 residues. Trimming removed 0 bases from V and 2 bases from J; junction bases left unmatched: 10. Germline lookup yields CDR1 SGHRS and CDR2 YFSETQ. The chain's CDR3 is CASSLGTPAGLAGAYNEQFF. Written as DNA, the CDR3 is TGCGCCAGCAGCTTGGGGACGCCTGCGGGACTAGCGGGGGCCTACAATGAGCAGTTCTTC. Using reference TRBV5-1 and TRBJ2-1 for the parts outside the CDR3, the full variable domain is KAGVTQTPRYLIKTRGQQVTLSCSPISGHRSVSWYQQTPGQGLQFLFEYFSETQRNKGNFPGRFSGRQFSNSRSEMNVSTLELGDSALYLCASSLGTPAGLAGAYNEQFFGPGTRLTVL.

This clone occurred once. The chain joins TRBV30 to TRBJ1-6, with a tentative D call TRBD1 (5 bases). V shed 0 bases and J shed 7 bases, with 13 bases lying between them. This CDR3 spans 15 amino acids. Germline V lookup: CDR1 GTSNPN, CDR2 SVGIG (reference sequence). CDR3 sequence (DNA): TGTGCCTGGAGTGTACTTGTCGGGGGGAATTCACCCCTCCACTTT. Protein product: CAWSVLVGGNSPLHF.

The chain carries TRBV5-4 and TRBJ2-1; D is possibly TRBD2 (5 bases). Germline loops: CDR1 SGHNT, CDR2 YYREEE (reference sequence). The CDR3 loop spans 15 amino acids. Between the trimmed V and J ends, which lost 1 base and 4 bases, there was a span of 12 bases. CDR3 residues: CASSLYDGGYNEQFF. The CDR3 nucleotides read TGTGCCAGCAGCTTGTACGACGGAGGTTACAATGAGCAGTTCTTC. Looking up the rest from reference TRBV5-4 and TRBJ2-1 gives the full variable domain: ETGVTQSPTHLIKTRGQQVTLRCSSQSGHNTVSWYQQALGQGPQFIFQYYREEENGRGNFPPRFSGLQFPNYSSELNVNALELDDSALYLCASSLYDGGYNEQFFGPGTRLTVL.

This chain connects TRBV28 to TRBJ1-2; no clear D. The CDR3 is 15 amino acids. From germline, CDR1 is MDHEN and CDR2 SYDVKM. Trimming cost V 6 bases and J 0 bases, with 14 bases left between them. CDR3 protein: CASRLGTAANYGYTF. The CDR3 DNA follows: TGTGCCAGCAGGTTAGGTACAGCAGCTAACTATGGCTACACCTTC.

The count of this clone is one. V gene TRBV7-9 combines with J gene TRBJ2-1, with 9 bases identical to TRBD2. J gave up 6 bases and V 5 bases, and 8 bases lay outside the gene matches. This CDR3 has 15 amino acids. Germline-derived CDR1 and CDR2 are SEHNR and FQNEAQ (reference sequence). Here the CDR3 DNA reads TGTGCCAGCAGCCCCCCGGGCGGGGGGGTCAATGAGCAGTTCTTC. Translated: CASSPPGGGVNEQFF.

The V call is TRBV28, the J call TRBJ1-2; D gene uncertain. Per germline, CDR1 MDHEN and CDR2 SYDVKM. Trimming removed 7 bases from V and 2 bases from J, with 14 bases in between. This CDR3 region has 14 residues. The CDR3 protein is CASTAQQQNYGYTF. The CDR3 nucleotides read TGTGCCAGCACCGCACAACAGCAGAACTATGGCTACACCTTC.

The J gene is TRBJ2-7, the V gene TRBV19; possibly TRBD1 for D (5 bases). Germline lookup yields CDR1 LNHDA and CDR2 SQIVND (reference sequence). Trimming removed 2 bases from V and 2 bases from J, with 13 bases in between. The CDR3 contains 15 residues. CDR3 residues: CASSIIAGSPYEQYF. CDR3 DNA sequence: TGTGCCAGTAGTATAATCGCAGGGTCCCCCTACGAGCAGTACTTC. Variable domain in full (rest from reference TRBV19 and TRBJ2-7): DGGITQSPKYLFRKEGQNVTLSCEQNLNHDAMYWYRQDPGQGLRLIYYSQIVNDFQKGDIAEGYSVSREKKESFPLTVTSAQKNPTAFYLCASSIIAGSPYEQYFGPGTRLTVT.

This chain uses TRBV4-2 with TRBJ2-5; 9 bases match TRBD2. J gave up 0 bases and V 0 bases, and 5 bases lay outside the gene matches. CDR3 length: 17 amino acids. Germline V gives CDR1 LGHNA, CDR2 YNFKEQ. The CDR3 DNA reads TGTGCCAGCAGCCAAGAAGCAGCGGGGGGCCACCAAGAGACCCAGTACTTC. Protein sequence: CASSQEAAGGHQETQYF.

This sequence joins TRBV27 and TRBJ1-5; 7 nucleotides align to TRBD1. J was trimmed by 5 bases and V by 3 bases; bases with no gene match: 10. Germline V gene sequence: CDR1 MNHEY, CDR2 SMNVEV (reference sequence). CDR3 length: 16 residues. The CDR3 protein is CASSFLTTGPDQPQHF. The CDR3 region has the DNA TGTGCCAGCAGTTTTTTAACGACAGGGCCCGATCAGCCCCAGCATTTT.

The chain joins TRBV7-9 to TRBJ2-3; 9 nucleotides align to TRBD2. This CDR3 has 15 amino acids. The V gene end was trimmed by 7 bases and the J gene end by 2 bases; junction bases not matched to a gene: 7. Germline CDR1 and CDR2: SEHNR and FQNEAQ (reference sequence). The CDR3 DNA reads TGTGCCAGCACCTCGGCGGGGGGGCCCACAGATACGCAGTATTTT. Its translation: CASTSAGGPTDTQYF.

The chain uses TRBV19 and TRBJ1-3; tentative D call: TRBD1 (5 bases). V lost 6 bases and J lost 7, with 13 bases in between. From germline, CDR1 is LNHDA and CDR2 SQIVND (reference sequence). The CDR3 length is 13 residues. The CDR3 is CASRHPTVNTIYF. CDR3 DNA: TGTGCCAGTAGACACCCGACAGTCAACACCATATATTTT. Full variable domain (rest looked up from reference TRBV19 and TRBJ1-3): DGGITQSPKYLFRKEGQNVTLSCEQNLNHDAMYWYRQDPGQGLRLIYYSQIVNDFQKGDIAEGYSVSREKKESFPLTVTSAQKNPTAFYLCASRHPTVNTIYFGEGSWLTVV.

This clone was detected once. DNA for the CDR3: TGCGCCAGCAGCTTGTTACAGGGCACAGATACGCAGTATTTT. Translating gives CASSLLQGTDTQYF. The chain combines TRBV5-1 with TRBJ2-3, with D perhaps matching TRBD1 (5 bases). From germline, CDR1 is SGHRS and CDR2 YFSETQ. The CDR3 runs to 14 residues. The V end lost 1 base, the J end lost 1 base, and 7 bases lay between the germline ends.

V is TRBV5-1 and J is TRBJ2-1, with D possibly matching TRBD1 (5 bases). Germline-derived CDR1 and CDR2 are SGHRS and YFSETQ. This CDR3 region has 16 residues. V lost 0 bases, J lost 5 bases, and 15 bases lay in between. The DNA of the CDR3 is TGCGCCAGCAGCTTGGTATCAGGGTTGGTTAACAATGAGCAGTTCTTC. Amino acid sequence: CASSLVSGLVNNEQFF.

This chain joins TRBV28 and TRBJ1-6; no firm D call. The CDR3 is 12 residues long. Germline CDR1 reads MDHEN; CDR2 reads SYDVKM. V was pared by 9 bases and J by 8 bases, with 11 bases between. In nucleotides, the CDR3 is TGTGCCAGTCACCAGTATGATTCACCCCTCCACTTT. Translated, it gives CASHQYDSPLHF.